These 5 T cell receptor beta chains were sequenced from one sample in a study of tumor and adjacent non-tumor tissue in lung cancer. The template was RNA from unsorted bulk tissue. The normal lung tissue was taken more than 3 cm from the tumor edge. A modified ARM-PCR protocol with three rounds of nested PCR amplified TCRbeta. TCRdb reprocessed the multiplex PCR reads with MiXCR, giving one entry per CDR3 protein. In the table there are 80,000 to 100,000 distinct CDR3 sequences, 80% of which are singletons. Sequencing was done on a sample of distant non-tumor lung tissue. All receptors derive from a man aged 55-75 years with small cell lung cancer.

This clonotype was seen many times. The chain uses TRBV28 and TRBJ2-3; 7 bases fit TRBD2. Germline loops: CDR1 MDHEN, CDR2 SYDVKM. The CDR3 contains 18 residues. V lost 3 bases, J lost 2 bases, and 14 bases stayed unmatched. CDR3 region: CASSFERGGGTPTDTQYF. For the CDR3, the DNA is TGTGCCAGCAGTTTTGAACGGGGCGGGGGTACCCCCACAGATACGCAGTATTTT.

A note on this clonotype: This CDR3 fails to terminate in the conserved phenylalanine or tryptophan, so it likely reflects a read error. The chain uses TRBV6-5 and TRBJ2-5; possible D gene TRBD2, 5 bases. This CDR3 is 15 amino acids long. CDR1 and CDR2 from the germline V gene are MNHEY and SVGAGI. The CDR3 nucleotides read TGTGCCAGTAGTTACTCGCAGGAGGTGATGGAGACCCAGTACTTA. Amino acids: CASSYSQEVMETQYL.

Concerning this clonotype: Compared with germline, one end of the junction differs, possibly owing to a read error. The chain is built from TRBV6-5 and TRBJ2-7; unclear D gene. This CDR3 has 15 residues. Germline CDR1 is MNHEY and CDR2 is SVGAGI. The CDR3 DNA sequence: TGTGCTAGCAGTTACTCGGCAGCGAGAGTAAGTGAGCAGTACTTC. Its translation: CASSYSAARVSEQYF.

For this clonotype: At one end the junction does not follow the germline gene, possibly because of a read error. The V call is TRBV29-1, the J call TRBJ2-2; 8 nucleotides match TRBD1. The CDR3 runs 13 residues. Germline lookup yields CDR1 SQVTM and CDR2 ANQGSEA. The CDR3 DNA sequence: TGCAGCACCCGACAGGGGATTACCGGGGGGCTGTTTTTT. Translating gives CSTRQGITGGLFF.

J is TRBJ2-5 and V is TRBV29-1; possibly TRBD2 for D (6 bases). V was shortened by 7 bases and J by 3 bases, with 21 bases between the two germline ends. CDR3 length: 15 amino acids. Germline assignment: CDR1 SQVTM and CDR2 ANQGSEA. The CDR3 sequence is CSANPGEGNEETQYF. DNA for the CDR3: TGCAGCGCAAATCCGGGAGAGGGGAACGAAGAGACCCAGTACTTC.